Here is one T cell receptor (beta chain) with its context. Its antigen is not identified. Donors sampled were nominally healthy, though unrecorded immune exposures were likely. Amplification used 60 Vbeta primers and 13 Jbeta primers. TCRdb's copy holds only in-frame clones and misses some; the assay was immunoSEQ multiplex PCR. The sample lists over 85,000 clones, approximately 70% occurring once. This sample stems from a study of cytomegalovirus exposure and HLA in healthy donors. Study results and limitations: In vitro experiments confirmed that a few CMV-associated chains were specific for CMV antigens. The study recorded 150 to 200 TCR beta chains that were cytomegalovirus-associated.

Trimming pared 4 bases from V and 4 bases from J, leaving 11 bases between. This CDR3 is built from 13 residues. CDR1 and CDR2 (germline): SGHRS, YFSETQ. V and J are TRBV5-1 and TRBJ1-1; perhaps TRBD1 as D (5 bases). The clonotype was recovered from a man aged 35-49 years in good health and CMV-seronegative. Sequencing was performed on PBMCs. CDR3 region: CASSPRGITEAFF. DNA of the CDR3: TGCGCCAGCAGCCCCCGGGGGATCACTGAAGCTTTCTTT.